This TCR beta chain was retrieved from a study of early T cells in non-severe SARS-CoV-2 infection. Study in general: Sequencing used unsorted whole-blood bulk RNA, so chains lack pairing.

This clonotype was found many times. In the library, individual cDNA molecules carried attached unique molecular identifiers. TCRdb redid the calling of the 5' RACE reads with MiXCR, one entry per CDR3 protein. The sample contains 60,000 or so distinct CDR3 sequences, roughly 13% of which appear only once. This clonotype originated in an adult who was a healthcare worker with PCR-confirmed SARS-CoV-2 infection or an uninfected control (not recorded which). Sequenced: whole blood.

The CDR3 region is CASSLVGEVVTDTQYF. CDR3 in DNA: TGTGCCAGCAGCTTGGTCGGGGAGGTGGTTACAGATACGCAGTATTTT. This rearrangement joins TRBV5-6 to TRBJ2-3; a weak D match, TRBD2 (6 bases). The CDR3 consists of 16 residues. V dropped 0 bases and J dropped 3 bases, with 14 bases sitting between them. Looked up from germline, CDR1 is SGHDT and CDR2 is YYEEEE.